The rows below give T cell receptor beta chains drawn from one sample of a study of CD8+ T cells in alopecia areata. The method was immunoSEQ multiplex PCR; TCRdb's version includes in-frame clones alone and lacks a portion of them. Seen here are some 190,000 clones, approximately 72% observed once, and the top ten hold 1% to 1.5%. This specimen was CD4+ T cells sorted from blood, taken at week 44, from a patient treated with tofacitinib. The receptors come from a human donor with alopecia areata. CDR3s include the opening cysteine and the closing phenylalanine or tryptophan. A D gene is named only where the DNA matches it firmly. The listing skips clone size in some rows; elsewhere it reads once, few, many or a size class.

>TRBJ2-2|-|TRBV29-1|few
TGCAGCGTTACTACTGACAGGAACACCGGGGAGCTGTTTTTT
CSVTTDRNTGELFF
>TRBJ1-2|TRBD1|TRBV13|-
TGTGCCAGCAGCACTCCGACAGGGGGCTATGGCTACACCTTC
CASSTPTGGYGYTF
>TRBJ1-1|TRBD1|TRBV30|-
TGTGCCTGGAGTGTCGGGACAGGGGGCACTGAAGCTTTCTTT
CAWSVGTGGTEAFF
>TRBJ1-1|TRBD1|TRBV11-2|once
TGTGCCAGCAGCTACTTTCCGGGACAGGGGAACACTGAAGCTTTCTTT
CASSYFPGQGNTEAFF
>TRBJ1-1|-|TRBV10-3|-
TGTGCCATCAGTGCATGGGAGGGGGGGCGCAGCAACACTGAAGCTTTCTTT
CAISAWEGGRSNTEAFF
>TRBJ2-5|TRBD1|TRBV7-7|-
TGTGCCAGCAGCCCACAGGGGGCCGGGGGAGAGACCCAGTACTTC
CASSPQGAGGETQYF
>TRBJ1-5|-|TRBV29-1|-
TGCAGCGTTGGAGGGGGGAGTCAGCCCCAGCATTTT
CSVGGGSQPQHF
>TRBJ2-7|-|TRBV29-1|few
TGCAGCGTTCTGAGGGACTTAGGACGGGTCGAGCAGTACTTC
CSVLRDLGRVEQYF
>TRBJ1-2|-|TRBV30|-
TGTGCCTGGAGTGGGTCCGGGCCCTATGGCTACACCTTC
CAWSGSGPYGYTF
>TRBJ2-7|-|TRBV30|few
TGTGCCTGGAGTGTACTAGACGAGCAGTACTTC
CAWSVLDEQYF
>TRBJ1-2|TRBD1|TRBV5-1|-
TGCGCCAGCAGCCAAAGGACAGGGAATGGCTACACCTTC
CASSQRTGNGYTF
>TRBJ2-5|-|TRBV25-1|-
TGTGCCAGCAGACAATCTCTTGGACAAGAGACCCAGTACTTC
CASRQSLGQETQYF
>TRBJ2-7|-|TRBV7-2|once
TGTGCCAGCAGCTTAGGACACCTTGGGTACGAGCAGTACTTC
CASSLGHLGYEQYF
>TRBJ2-7|-|TRBV7-8|-
TGTGCCAGCAGCTTCGGGGCCGCCGCGTTAGGGGAGTACTTC
CASSFGAAALGEYF
>TRBJ2-3|-|TRBV29-1|-
TGCAGCGTTTCACGACAGGCCGCAGATACGCAGTATTTT
CSVSRQAADTQYF
>TRBJ2-7|TRBD1|TRBV5-1|-
TGCGCCAGCAGCTTGGATTCTGGACAGGGCTACGAGCAGTACTTC
CASSLDSGQGYEQYF
>TRBJ2-7|TRBD1|TRBV6-5|-
TGTGCCAGCAAGAAGACAGGGGTTTACGAGCAGTACTTC
CASKKTGVYEQYF
>TRBJ1-2|-|TRBV25-1|-
TGTGCCAGCAGTGACGAGGGCGGCTATCTTAACTATGGCTACACCTTC
CASSDEGGYLNYGYTF
>TRBJ2-3|TRBD2|TRBV10-3|few
TGTGCCATCAGTGACCCCCGCGGGCGGGGGATAACAGATACGCAGTATTTT
CAISDPRGRGITDTQYF
>TRBJ1-6|-|TRBV30|-
TGTGCCTGGAGTGACGGGGGTTCCTATAATTCACCCCTCCACTTT
CAWSDGGSYNSPLHF